Reported below is one TCR beta chain. Its antigen remains undetermined. No much larger clonotype is one base removed from it; base qualities were not supplied. The immunoSEQ Assay, a bias-controlled multiplex PCR, was used to amplify TCRbeta CDR3 regions from genomic DNA. For the original study's pipeline: The number of nucleated cells in each sample was estimated by amplification of reference gene primers within the assay. Sequence reads were collapsed and filtered to measure the absolute abundance of every unique TCRbeta CDR3 rearrangement. For each sample, productive Simpson clonality was calculated by taking the square root of Simpson's diversity index across productive rearrangements. Sourced from immuneACCESS, this table was stored by TCRdb with only in-frame sequences that have V and J called. A share of the clones is absent; for the studies checked, an unresolved V gene accounts for under half, and the remainder has no known explanation. V and J calls plus clone size are reproduced from that table; the DNA served to infer D and trimming. The sample yields 15,000 to 20,000 clones; over 75% were counted once. The ten largest clones add up to more than 5.5% of the sample.

CDR1 and CDR2, per the germline V gene (reference sequence), are GTSNPN and SVGIG. Ends trimmed: V by 2 bases, J by 9 bases; bases unmatched to a gene: 8. CDR3 length: 16 amino acids, cysteine to phenylalanine. Only CDR3 DNA is held: 48 bases, read in frame from base 1. The sample comes from a study of blood T cell repertoires in COVID-19 (dated by TCRdb to between 2020 and 2021). About the investigation overall: Samples from collaborators originated in the United States, Italy and Spain and spanned both the acute and convalescent phases of COVID-19. The material from the prospective study consisted of cDNA or gDNA derived from T cells, B-cell-depleted T cells, or PBMCs. Subjects who had been exposed to COVID-19, were actively infected with it, or had recovered from it provided the deeply sampled blood TCRbeta repertoires that made up the dataset. The repertoires were released in a freely available public database intended as a resource for research on the immune response to SARS-CoV-2. The samples were drawn from the first 160 participants of the ongoing ImmuneRACE study and from 950 to 1,500 subjects provided by 6 global collaborators. A de-identified subject ID, COVID-19 status, age in years and sex were almost always included in the sample metadata. Where available, HLA class I and class II types were taken from metadata supplied by the sample provider and were not determined by assay-based typing. The full study reports these points: The amount of clinical and demographic metadata varied by source and participant and was provided uncurated.

Collaborating institutions collected whole blood in K2EDTA tubes following their own protocols. For TCRbeta analysis, collaborators shipped samples as frozen whole blood, isolated PBMCs, or DNA extracted from either of those sample types. The TCR sequence derives from a human donor in a cohort sampled during active COVID-19. Sequenced input: peripheral blood. This receptor chain uses TRBV30 and TRBJ2-1, and TRBD2 aligns with 15 junction nucleotides. This receptor carries the CDR3 CAWSRGTSGRWGEQFF. The DNA sequence is given as TGTGCCTGGAGTCGCGGGACTAGCGGGAGGTGGGGTGAGCAGTTCTTC.